This T cell receptor (beta chain) derives from a study of blood T cell repertoires in COVID-19. Exposed enrollees encountered a COVID-19 case at some point within 2 weeks before study entry. Original methodology: Estimates of nucleated cell counts were drawn from the amplification of reference gene primers. The table came from immunoSEQ multiplex PCR; TCRdb's copy has only in-frame clones and leaves some out. V and J calls and clone size are copied from that table; D and trimming were computed from the DNA. The data hold 150,000 or so clones, with roughly 90% observed a single time. Germline CDR1 and CDR2: PRHDT and FYEKMQ (reference sequence). V gave up 5 bases and J gave up 7 bases, with 21 bases separating them. There are 16 residues in the CDR3.

This TCR came from a woman between 40 and 50 years old who had been exposed to COVID-19. J is TRBJ2-1 and V is TRBV13; D unclear. Specimen: PBMCs or T cells enriched from blood (not recorded which). The CDR3 DNA reads TGTGCCAGCAGCCCCCGCGCGATGGTAAAACAGAATGAGCAGTTCTTC. Translation: CASSPRAMVKQNEQFF.